This T cell receptor beta chain appears in the sequencing data of a study of T-cell reconstitution after alpha-beta-depleted transplantation in children. This clonotype was detected a few times. V lost 7 bases and J lost 0, with 10 bases in between. This CDR3 spans 14 amino acids. Looked up from germline, CDR1 is SNHLY and CDR2 is FYNNEI. A library of TCRbeta sequences, prepared with unique molecular identifiers, was generated. TCRdb analysed the PCR reads with MiXCR anew, one entry per CDR3 protein. This sample has approximately 420,000 distinct CDR3 sequences; roughly a tenth occur once, and the top ten carry roughly 5.5%.

Sequenced here: PBMCs from the stem cell graft donor, sampled from the stem cell graft. This sequence joins TRBV2 and TRBJ1-5; D ambiguous. This receptor was taken from a human donor who donated a stem cell graft to a child with acute myeloid leukemia. CDR3 bases: TGTGCCAGCATGGACGGCTATAGCAATCAGCCCCAGCATTTT. Translating gives CASMDGYSNQPQHF.